This is a list of T cell receptor beta chains from one sample in a study of Ad26.COV2.S vaccination and SARS-CoV-2 variants. Sequencing used immunoSEQ multiplex PCR; TCRdb keeps in-frame clones, though not all of them. The sample shows more than 120,000 clones, roughly 88% of them seen only once. This specimen consisted of peripheral blood, obtained after recovery from COVID-19. The origin of the receptors is a human donor who had recovered from COVID-19. Each CDR3 is given with its conserved first and last residue. A D gene is named only where the DNA matches it firmly. Clone size is stated in some rows and not others, as once, few, many or a class when expanded.

v_call	clone_size	j_call	d_call	cdr3_aa	cdr3_nt
TRBV6-5	-	TRBJ2-7	TRBD1	CASSGSTQGAYEQYF	TGTGCCAGCAGCGGTTCGACTCAGGGGGCCTACGAGCAGTACTTC
TRBV6-6	few	TRBJ1-2	-	CAISTGGAGGYTF	TGTGCCATATCGACGGGGGGCGCGGGTGGCTACACCTTC
TRBV20-1	once	TRBJ1-2	-	CSAIRNYGYTF	TGCAGTGCTATCCGTAACTATGGCTACACCTTC
TRBV7-5	-	TRBJ2-2	-	CAFPGGGPRDTGELFF	TGTGCTTTCCCTGGCGGGGGGCCTCGAGACACCGGGGAGCTGTTTTTT
TRBV14	-	TRBJ1-1	TRBD1	CASSLGTGGMAFF	TGTGCCAGCAGCCTTGGGACAGGGGGTATGGCTTTCTTT
TRBV3-1/TRBV3-2	-	TRBJ2-5	-	CASSQAGTQETQYF	TGTGCCAGCAGCCAAGCGGGGACCCAAGAGACCCAGTACTTC
TRBV18	once	TRBJ1-4	-	CASSPNSGGEKLFF	TGTGCCAGCTCACCTAACAGTGGAGGTGAAAAACTGTTTTTT
TRBV18	-	TRBJ2-7	TRBD2	CASSYSGGAITYEQYF	TGTGCCAGCTCATACTCGGGGGGGGCTATTACCTACGAGCAGTACTTC
TRBV5-1	-	TRBJ2-3	-	CASSLDAGTDTQYF	TGCGCCAGCAGCTTGGATGCAGGCACAGATACGCAGTATTTT
TRBV10-1	once	TRBJ2-7	TRBD2	CASSESGRGTHNEQYF	TGCGCCAGCAGTGAGTCTGGGCGGGGGACGCATAACGAGCAGTACTTC
TRBV5-1	-	TRBJ1-1	-	CASSLGGQLNTEAFF	TGCGCCAGCAGCTTGGGCGGACAGCTGAACACTGAAGCTTTCTTT